These 26 T cell receptor beta chains were all obtained from the same sample, sequenced in a study of blood T cell repertoires in COVID-19. Here immunoSEQ multiplex PCR was the method, and the copy in TCRdb shows in-frame clones only, minus some. The sample shows 150,000 to 200,000 clones, about 86% of them seen only once. Sequenced material: peripheral blood. These receptors were taken from a human donor with acute or convalescent COVID-19. The donor label of this sample is uncertain.

J is TRBJ1-1 and V is TRBV18, with a weak D call TRBD1 (5 bases). Trimming left V 3 bases short and J 1 base short, with 12 bases between. This CDR3 has 15 amino acids. CDR1 is KGHSH, CDR2 LQKENI, per germline. CDR3 region: CASSPYGGENTEAFF. The DNA of the CDR3 is TGTGCCAGCTCACCGTACGGGGGGGAGAACACTGAAGCTTTCTTT.

The chain uses TRBV28 and TRBJ2-3; 8 bases align to TRBD1. Germline CDR1 and CDR2: MDHEN and SYDVKM. This CDR3 comprises 16 residues. V shed 6 bases and J 2 bases; nucleotides not matched to a gene: 10. CDR3 sequence: CASSDLGQDPTDTQYF. CDR3 in DNA: TGTGCCAGCAGCGACTTGGGACAGGACCCCACAGATACGCAGTATTTT.

Of note for this clone: This specimen includes other DNA sequences encoding the same CDR3. The gene calls are TRBV6-1 and TRBJ1-2, with D perhaps TRBD1 (6 bases). The germline CDR1 and CDR2 sequences are MNHNS and SASEGT. V gave up 1 base and J gave up 6 bases, with 9 bases separating them. The CDR3 has 13 residues. The CDR3, as DNA: TGTGCCAGCAGTGAAGATAGGGGGAATGGCTACACCTTC. Its protein is CASSEDRGNGYTF.

This rearrangement joins TRBV7-8 to TRBJ1-5; D is possibly TRBD1 (6 bases). V lost 1 base to trimming and J lost 7 bases, with 20 bases between them. This CDR3 is 17 amino acids long. CDR1 and CDR2 from the germline V gene are SGHVS and FQNEAQ. CDR3 in amino acids: CASSLVVGAKIRQPQHF. CDR3 coding DNA: TGTGCCAGCAGCTTAGTAGTGGGGGCGAAAATAAGACAGCCCCAGCATTTT.

The DNA of the CDR3 is TGTGCCAGCAGCTTAATCCGCCTACCGCAGTATTTT. Its protein product is CASSLIRLPQYF. The chain carries TRBV7-9 and TRBJ2-3; D is unclear. The CDR3 sequence is 12 residues long. From germline, CDR1 is SEHNR and CDR2 FQNEAQ (reference sequence). Between the trimmed V and J ends, which lost 2 bases and 10 bases, there was a span of 10 bases.

The chain has TRBV5-1 and TRBJ2-2; TRBD2 matches at 7 bases. Per germline, CDR1 SGHRS and CDR2 YFSETQ. The trim removed 6 bases at V and 6 bases at J, leaving 8 bases unmatched. CDR3 length: 14 amino acids. The CDR3 sequence is CASNGLVGAGELFF. DNA for the CDR3: TGCGCCAGCAACGGACTAGTTGGAGCCGGGGAGCTGTTTTTT.

The chain couples TRBV11-2 to TRBJ2-1; a possible D gene is TRBD1 (5 bases). V was trimmed by 2 bases and J by 8 bases, leaving 16 bases between them. The CDR3 spans 15 residues. Germline lookup yields CDR1 SGHAT and CDR2 FQNNGV. The CDR3: CASSLFDTGVDEQFF. The DNA of the CDR3 is TGTGCCAGCAGCTTATTTGATACAGGAGTCGATGAGCAGTTCTTC.

The chain carries TRBV5-1 and TRBJ2-2, with 8 bases matching TRBD1. V dropped 0 bases and J dropped 2; count of bases not matched to a gene: 6. This CDR3 region has 17 residues. Germline V gene sequence: CDR1 SGHRS, CDR2 YFSETQ. CDR3 DNA sequence: TGCGCCAGCAGCTTGGGGGTGACAGGGGACAACACCGGGGAGCTGTTTTTT. Translated, it gives CASSLGVTGDNTGELFF. Filled out from reference TRBV5-1 and TRBJ2-2, the complete variable domain reads KAGVTQTPRYLIKTRGQQVTLSCSPISGHRSVSWYQQTPGQGLQFLFEYFSETQRNKGNFPGRFSGRQFSNSRSEMNVSTLELGDSALYLCASSLGVTGDNTGELFFGEGSRLTVL.

V gene TRBV6-5 combines with J gene TRBJ2-1; 8 positions match TRBD1. This CDR3 spans 15 amino acids. Germline loops: CDR1 MNHEY, CDR2 SVGAGI. The junction had 8 bases not matched to a gene; V was cut back by 6 bases and J by 4 bases. CDR3 loop: CASRGTGSFYNEQFF. The CDR3 bases are TGTGCCAGCAGAGGGACAGGATCTTTTTACAATGAGCAGTTCTTC.

This clone was detected only a few times. The rearrangement joins TRBV5-1 to TRBJ1-4; no definite D call. The germline V and J ends were trimmed by 0 bases and 5 bases, with 8 bases remaining between them. CDR3 length equals 14 residues. The germline V gene encodes CDR1 SGHRS and CDR2 YFSETQ. The CDR3 loop is CASSLELPNEKLFF. The CDR3 DNA reads as TGCGCCAGCAGCTTGGAACTCCCCAATGAAAAACTGTTTTTT.

V is TRBV2 and J is TRBJ2-5; D possibly corresponds to TRBD2 (6 bases). The ends were cut back, 7 bases at V and 4 bases at J, with 16 bases in the middle. This CDR3 has 14 residues. Germline CDR1 SNHLY, CDR2 FYNNEI. The CDR3 DNA reads TGTGCCAGCAAAGCCGGGAGAGGGAGAGAGACCCAGTACTTC. Translated, it gives CASKAGRGRETQYF.

The chain joins TRBV19 to TRBJ1-2; TRBD1 aligns across 7 bases. V shed 10 bases and J 0 bases; nucleotides not matched to a gene: 20. CDR1 and CDR2 from the germline V gene are LNHDA and SQIVND (reference sequence). This CDR3 contains 18 residues. The CDR3 sequence is CATSRLIRTGSANYGYTF. The CDR3 bases are TGTGCCACCAGCCGCCTGATAAGGACAGGCTCAGCTAACTATGGCTACACCTTC.

V is TRBV30 and J is TRBJ1-1; 9 bases are shared with TRBD1. The J segment lost 0 bases and the V segment lost 5 bases, leaving 7 bases of the junction unmatched. There are 15 residues in the CDR3. Germline assignment: CDR1 GTSNPN and CDR2 SVGIG (reference sequence). The CDR3 loop is CAWRRTGDVNTEAFF. CDR3 in DNA: TGTGCCTGGCGCCGGACAGGGGACGTGAACACTGAAGCTTTCTTT.

The V call is TRBV9, the J call TRBJ2-1; D is perhaps TRBD2 (5 bases). Germline loops: CDR1 SGDLS, CDR2 YYNGEE. This CDR3 contains 13 residues. The V and J ends lost 0 bases and 7 bases respectively, with 8 bases between them. This chain's CDR3 is CASSVGLMNEQFF. In nucleotides, the CDR3 is TGTGCCAGCAGCGTAGGACTAATGAATGAGCAGTTCTTC.

This rearrangement joins TRBV4-2 to TRBJ2-5, with 10 bases identical to TRBD2. In germline, CDR1 is LGHNA, CDR2 YNFKEQ. This CDR3 region has 15 residues. V dropped 2 bases and J dropped 5; count of bases not matched to a gene: 5. The CDR3 DNA reads TGTGCCAGCAGCCAACAAGCGGGAGGGCCGGAGACCCAGTACTTC. Translation gives CASSQQAGGPETQYF.

V is TRBV30 and J is TRBJ1-5; 10 bases fit TRBD1. Germline V gene sequence: CDR1 GTSNPN, CDR2 SVGIG (reference sequence). The junction had 6 bases not matched to a gene; V was cut back by 2 bases and J by 5 bases. The CDR3 has 15 residues. CDR3 amino acids: CAWSPRDRGHQPQHF. In nucleotides, the CDR3 is TGTGCCTGGAGTCCCAGGGACAGGGGACATCAGCCCCAGCATTTT.

The genes are TRBV6-5 and TRBJ2-5; 9 positions match TRBD2. The J segment lost 6 bases and the V segment lost 0 bases, leaving 8 bases of the junction unmatched. The CDR3 is made up of 16 amino acids. Germline CDR1 reads MNHEY; CDR2 reads SVGAGI. The DNA for the CDR3 is TGTGCCAGCAGTTACTCGGGCGGGGGGGCCGCAAAGACCCAGTACTTC. Residues: CASSYSGGGAAKTQYF.

V usage is TRBV6-4 and J usage is TRBJ2-3; tentatively, D is TRBD2 (6 bases). The CDR3 spans 15 residues. Trimming left V 6 bases short and J 3 bases short, with 16 bases between. CDR1 and CDR2 from the germline V gene are MRHNA and SNTAGT. CDR3 sequence: CASSPRGWGTDTQYF. DNA for the CDR3: TGTGCCAGCAGCCCGCGGGGCTGGGGTACAGATACGCAGTATTTT.

The chain carries TRBV3-1 (or the pseudogene TRBV3-2) and TRBJ2-1, with D perhaps matching TRBD2 (6 bases). V shed 4 bases and J shed 1 base, with 11 bases lying between them. The CDR3 is made up of 15 amino acids. Germline CDR1 LGHDT, CDR2 YNNKEL (reference sequence). This CDR3 reads CASSRGDFSYNEQFF. The DNA for the CDR3 is TGTGCCAGCAGCCGGGGGGACTTTTCCTACAATGAGCAGTTCTTC.

V and J are TRBV29-1 and TRBJ1-4, with D possibly being TRBD1 (5 bases). The CDR3 length is 13 residues. Trimming removed 7 bases at V and 8 bases at J, with 17 bases between. The V gene's germline CDR1 is SQVTM and CDR2 ANQGSEA. The CDR3 region is CSASRTFREKLFF. Here the CDR3 DNA reads TGCAGCGCCAGCCGGACATTTAGGGAAAAACTGTTTTTT.

The CDR3 DNA follows: TGTGCCAGTAGATCGGGGGTTAATGAAAAACTGTTTTTT. Encoded protein: CASRSGVNEKLFF. The rearrangement joins TRBV19 to TRBJ1-4, with D possibly TRBD1 on 5 matching bases. Looked up from germline, CDR1 is LNHDA and CDR2 is SQIVND (reference sequence). V was pared by 6 bases and J by 4 bases, with 9 bases between. The CDR3 runs to 13 residues.

The chain combines TRBV5-4 with TRBJ1-4; D not certain. Germline V gene sequence: CDR1 SGHNT, CDR2 YYREEE (reference sequence). The CDR3 loop spans 14 amino acids. The V end lost 4 bases, the J end lost 8 bases, and 15 bases lay between the germline ends. The CDR3 sequence is CASSRGSGEEKLFF. The CDR3 coding sequence is TGTGCCAGCAGCCGGGGTAGTGGAGAGGAAAAACTGTTTTTT.

The chain carries TRBV5-1 and TRBJ1-4; 8 nucleotides agree with TRBD1. Germline V lookup: CDR1 SGHRS, CDR2 YFSETQ. J lost 0 bases, V lost 3 bases, and 1 base had no gene match. The CDR3 runs 15 residues. The CDR3 DNA follows: TGCGCCAGCAGCTCGGGACAGGCAACTAATGAAAAACTGTTTTTT. Translation gives CASSSGQATNEKLFF. Filled out from reference TRBV5-1 and TRBJ1-4, the complete variable domain reads KAGVTQTPRYLIKTRGQQVTLSCSPISGHRSVSWYQQTPGQGLQFLFEYFSETQRNKGNFPGRFSGRQFSNSRSEMNVSTLELGDSALYLCASSSGQATNEKLFFGSGTQLSVL.

The V gene is TRBV13, the J gene TRBJ1-6; D ambiguous. Trimming left V 6 bases short and J 2 bases short, with 8 bases between. Germline V gives CDR1 PRHDT, CDR2 FYEKMQ (reference sequence). This CDR3 is 14 amino acids long. This CDR3 reads CASSPGTYNSPLHF. The DNA of the CDR3 is TGTGCCAGCAGTCCCGGGACCTATAATTCACCCCTCCACTTT.

This clone was counted only a few times. The rearrangement uses TRBV3-1 (or the pseudogene TRBV3-2) and TRBJ1-5; tentatively, D is TRBD1 (6 bases). CDR1 is LGHDT, CDR2 YNNKEL, per germline (reference sequence). The CDR3 contains 14 residues. V was trimmed by 4 bases and J by 7 bases, leaving 14 bases between them. As DNA, the CDR3 is TGTGCCAGCAGCCTTACAGGGCCGGAGCAGCCCCAGCATTTT. It translates to CASSLTGPEQPQHF.

The chain combines TRBV9 with TRBJ1-4; D perhaps matches TRBD1 (5 bases). V was clipped by 0 bases and J by 7 bases, with 13 bases between them. The CDR3 totals 15 residues. Germline V gene lookup returns CDR1 SGDLS and CDR2 YYNGEE. The CDR3 sequence: CASSVDAGRGEKLFF. CDR3 DNA sequence: TGTGCCAGCAGCGTAGATGCAGGGAGGGGTGAAAAACTGTTTTTT.